This TCR beta chain derives from a study of blood T cell repertoires in COVID-19. Study at large: Collection of acute and convalescent COVID-19 samples took place in the United States, Italy and Spain.

Which cohort a participant joined came from the clinical history participants gave. Symptom resolution, clearance, or two negative PCRs marked the recovered donors of Cohort 3. J was trimmed by 5 bases and V by 5 bases; bases with no gene match: 8. In germline, CDR1 is SGHAT, CDR2 FQDESV (reference sequence). The CDR3 is 14 residues long. This clone was seen a single time. Sequencing used immunoSEQ multiplex PCR; TCRdb keeps in-frame clones, though not all of them. The data show about 390,000 clones, with 87% seen just once and about 9.4% held by the top ten. The material sequenced was PBMCs or T cells enriched from blood (not recorded which). The receptor was isolated from a woman aged 45 to 65 who had recovered from COVID-19. The chain employs TRBV11-1 and TRBJ1-1; TRBD1 matches at 7 bases. CDR3 protein: CASSLDRAGTEAFF. The CDR3 nucleotides are TGTGCCAGCAGCCTTGACAGGGCGGGGACTGAAGCTTTCTTT.